The 23 T cell receptor beta chains presented below share a single source sample, sequenced in a study of blood T cells in healthy people across ages. Through a sample-barcoded 5' primer and a J-beta primer mix, a second PCR was run for roughly 7 to 11 cycles. TCRdb fed the 5' RACE reads into MiXCR, producing one record per CDR3 protein. The sample has about 1.4 million distinct CDR3 sequences; roughly 59% are singletons. The sequencing input was blood. All receptors come from a man younger than 30 in good health.

This clonotype was counted a few times. The gene calls are TRBV5-1 and TRBJ2-3; weak D call: TRBD1 (5 bases). The CDR3 has 14 residues. Trimming stripped 4 bases from V and 3 bases from J, with 12 bases between. Per germline, CDR1 SGHRS and CDR2 YFSETQ. CDR3 DNA: TGCGCCAGCAGCGAGTTAGGGGATACAGATACGCAGTATTTT. Its translation is CASSELGDTDTQYF.

This chain connects TRBV15 to TRBJ1-1; 7 nucleotides align to TRBD1. Germline-derived CDR1 and CDR2 are LNHNV and YYDKDF (reference sequence). This CDR3 spans 13 amino acids. Trimming removed 2 bases from V and 11 bases from J; junction bases left unmatched: 8. CDR3 sequence: CATSRTGAAGAFF. In DNA, the CDR3 is TGTGCCACCAGCAGAACAGGGGCCGCCGGGGCTTTCTTT.

This clonotype has a single count. CDR3 sequence reads: CASSLLGLAGNFTDTQYF. The CDR3 coding sequence is TGTGCCAGCAGTTTATTGGGACTAGCGGGAAACTTCACAGATACGCAGTATTTT. The rearrangement links TRBV27 to TRBJ2-3, with TRBD2 identical over 13 bases. This CDR3 has 18 residues. The ends lost 1 base at V and 2 bases at J; junction bases unmatched: 6. Per the germline V gene, CDR1 is MNHEY and CDR2 is SMNVEV (reference sequence).

V and J are TRBV20-1 and TRBJ2-3; D might be TRBD1 (6 bases). The CDR3 length is 19 residues. V was clipped by 4 bases and J by 0 bases, with 26 bases between them. From germline, CDR1 is DFQATT and CDR2 SNEGSKA (reference sequence). The CDR3 here is CSATRTVIAGGHSTDTQYF. In nucleotides, the CDR3 is TGCAGTGCTACTCGGACAGTTATCGCCGGTGGTCATAGCACAGATACGCAGTATTTT.

A word on this clonotype: The junction departs from germline at one end; a sequencing error may be responsible. The rearrangement uses TRBV5-1 and TRBJ2-1; D possibly matches TRBD1 or TRBD2 (6 bases each). This CDR3 has 13 amino acids. From germline, CDR1 is SGHRS and CDR2 YFSETQ. CDR3 nucleotides: TGCGCCAGCAGCTTTTGGGGGGACAATGGGCAGTTCTTC. The encoded protein is CASSFWGDNGQFF.

This clonotype occurred a few times. V is TRBV5-1 and J is TRBJ1-2, with TRBD1 identical over 7 bases. The CDR3 is 16 residues long. V lost 4 bases to trimming and J lost 4 bases; unmatched junction nucleotides: 13. CDR1 SGHRS and CDR2 YFSETQ come from the germline V gene. The CDR3 region has the DNA TGCGCCAGCAGCCCGGGCGGGACAGCCTCATCCTATGGCTACACCTTC. Its translation: CASSPGGTASSYGYTF. Using reference TRBV5-1 and TRBJ1-2 for the parts outside the CDR3, the full variable domain is KAGVTQTPRYLIKTRGQQVTLSCSPISGHRSVSWYQQTPGQGLQFLFEYFSETQRNKGNFPGRFSGRQFSNSRSEMNVSTLELGDSALYLCASSPGGTASSYGYTFGSGTRLTVV.

This clonotype was found a few times. The CDR3: CATSAHTGELFF. DNA of the CDR3: TGTGCCACCAGCGCACACACCGGGGAGCTGTTTTTT. The chain is built from TRBV24-1 and TRBJ2-2; the D is unclear. CDR1 KGHDR and CDR2 SFDVKD come from the germline V gene. Trimming removed 7 bases at V and 3 bases at J, with 5 bases between. The CDR3 runs to 12 residues.

The rearrangement joins TRBV2 to TRBJ2-1, with a possible D match to TRBD1 (5 bases). V lost 4 bases and J 7 bases, leaving 14 bases between the germline ends. The CDR3 covers 14 residues. The germline V gene has CDR1 SNHLY and CDR2 FYNNEI. The CDR3 bases are TGTGCCAGCAGTGGGAGCAGGACAAGGAATGAGCAGTTCTTC. Its protein product is CASSGSRTRNEQFF.

The chain recombines TRBV6-5 with TRBJ2-1; D is undetermined. The last part of the DNA fits TRBJ2-7 better; the J call may be wrong. The germline V gene encodes CDR1 MNHEY and CDR2 SVGAGI. This CDR3 has 12 amino acids. The CDR3 region is CASTGVYNEQYF. CDR3 DNA sequence: TGTGCCAGCACTGGTGTCTACAATGAGCAGTACTTC.

This chain connects TRBV4-2 to TRBJ1-1; D unclear. Trimming shortened V by 3 bases and J by 11 bases, and 10 bases separated the two germline ends. CDR1 LGHNA and CDR2 YNFKEQ come from the germline V gene. The CDR3 is 11 residues long. CDR3 region: CASSQFGGAFF. CDR3 bases: TGTGCCAGCAGCCAGTTCGGTGGGGCTTTCTTT.

CDR3 region: CSARGLKWGRNEQYF. CDR3 DNA: TGCAGTGCTAGAGGTTTAAAATGGGGTCGTAACGAGCAGTACTTC. J is TRBJ2-5 and V is TRBV20-1; D remains unclear. The J call is uncertain, as TRBJ2-7 better fits the DNA end. The CDR3 extends over 15 amino acids. Germline CDR1 DFQATT, CDR2 SNEGSKA (reference sequence).

The chain has TRBV7-2 and TRBJ2-3; 12 nucleotides match TRBD2. Trimming at V came to 5 bases and at J to 0 bases, leaving 9 bases not matched to a gene. The length of the CDR3 is 18 residues. Germline V gene data show CDR1 as SGHTA and CDR2 as FQGNSA. The DNA for the CDR3 is TGTGCCAGCAGCAACACTAGCGGGGGGATCTCTAGCACAGATACGCAGTATTTT. Its translation: CASSNTSGGISSTDTQYF.

This clonotype was seen more than once but under ten times. The chain uses TRBV7-2 and TRBJ2-1; 13 nucleotides line up with TRBD2. The CDR3 has 15 residues. Germline lookup yields CDR1 SGHTA and CDR2 FQGNSA. J lost 6 bases, V lost 6 bases, and 5 bases had no gene match. This CDR3 is CASSPWTSGSNEQFF. In DNA form, the CDR3 reads TGTGCCAGCAGTCCCTGGACTAGCGGGAGCAATGAGCAGTTCTTC. The full variable domain, its missing parts supplied by reference TRBV7-2 and TRBJ2-1, is GAGVSQSPSNKVTEKGKDVELRCDPISGHTALYWYRQSLGQGLEFLIYFQGNSAPDKSGLPSDRFSAERTGGSVSTLTIQRTQQEDSAVYLCASSPWTSGSNEQFFGPGTRLTVL.

The rearrangement links TRBV5-1 to TRBJ2-7; D is unclear. This CDR3 has 13 residues. The V gene lost 5 bases and the J gene lost 0 bases, with 9 bases spanning the gap. Germline values: CDR1 SGHRS, CDR2 YFSETQ. The CDR3 DNA reads as TGCGCCAGCAGTGGGGTAATCTCCTACGAGCAGTACTTC. This encodes CASSGVISYEQYF.

This clonotype showed up just once. This chain uses TRBV4-1 with TRBJ1-5; possibly TRBD1 for D (5 bases). Germline CDR1 is MGHRA and CDR2 is YSYEKL. This CDR3 has 15 amino acids. Trimming took 1 base from V and 6 from J, leaving 13 bases between them. This chain's CDR3 is CASSQVGAGGQPQHF. The CDR3, as DNA: TGCGCCAGCAGCCAAGTCGGGGCAGGAGGTCAGCCCCAGCATTTT.

The genes are TRBV9 and TRBJ2-3; a possible D gene is TRBD2 (6 bases). Germline V CDR1 and CDR2: SGDLS, YYNGEE. The V and J ends lost 2 bases and 2 bases respectively, with 27 bases between them. The CDR3 runs to 20 residues. The CDR3 DNA reads as TGTGCCAGCAGCGTCAACAAGATTAGCGGTCCTGAAAGGCACACAGATACGCAGTATTTT. Amino acid sequence: CASSVNKISGPERHTDTQYF. The full variable domain, in which reference TRBV9 and TRBJ2-3 provide the parts outside the CDR3, is DSGVTQTPKHLITATGQRVTLRCSPRSGDLSVYWYQQSLDQGLQFLIQYYNGEERAKGNILERFSAQQFPDLHSELNLSSLELGDSALYFCASSVNKISGPERHTDTQYFGPGTRLTVL.

The table lists this clonotype with a few counts. This CDR3 reads CASSIQGTGTSYEQYF. In DNA, the CDR3 is TGTGCCAGCAGCATTCAAGGGACAGGGACTTCCTACGAGCAGTACTTC. The chain carries TRBV21-1 and TRBJ2-7; the table's D gene call, TRBD1, was not cross checked with the DNA. TRBV21-1 is marked as a pseudogene. CDR3 length equals 16 residues.

The gene calls are TRBV5-1 and TRBJ2-4; possibly TRBD1 for D (6 bases). This CDR3 has 13 amino acids. Looked up from germline, CDR1 is SGHRS and CDR2 is YFSETQ. The V and J ends lost 4 bases and 6 bases respectively, with 11 bases between them. The DNA for the CDR3 is TGCGCCAGCAGCGAGGACAGTTTAAACATTCAGTACTTC. Amino acid sequence: CASSEDSLNIQYF.

This rearrangement joins TRBV15 to TRBJ1-4; 10 positions agree with TRBD1. Germline CDR1 reads LNHNV; CDR2 reads YYDKDF (reference sequence). Trimming cost V 2 bases and J 8 bases; bases outside gene matches: 8. This CDR3 comprises 16 residues. The CDR3 sequence: CATSRFRTGGSEKLFF. CDR3 DNA sequence: TGTGCCACCAGCAGATTTCGGACAGGGGGATCGGAAAAACTGTTTTTT.

The chain has TRBV6-1 and TRBJ2-7; possible D gene TRBD1, 5 bases. The CDR3 is made up of 13 amino acids. Per the germline V gene, CDR1 is MNHNS and CDR2 is SASEGT. With 1 base removed from V and 11 bases from J, the gap between germline ends came to 15 bases. CDR3 coding DNA: TGTGCCAGCAGTGAAGAGGGGCTAGGAGAGAAGTACTTC. Amino acid sequence: CASSEEGLGEKYF.

This clonotype appeared a single time. The chain carries TRBV21-1 and TRBJ2-5; the table's D call TRBD2 went unverified against the DNA. TRBV21-1 is assigned pseudogene status. The length of the CDR3 is 17 residues. This chain's CDR3 is CASSTNGTSGHGETQYF. Written as DNA, the CDR3 is TGTGCCAGCAGCACAAATGGGACTAGCGGACATGGTGAGACCCAGTACTTC.

The chain has TRBV7-2 and TRBJ2-3; tentative D call: TRBD2 (6 bases). This CDR3 spans 15 amino acids. Germline CDR1 SGHTA, CDR2 FQGNSA. V lost 5 bases and J lost 0, with 12 bases in between. DNA for the CDR3: TGTGCCAGCAGCCCCTGGGGACTTAGCACAGATACGCAGTATTTT. Translation gives CASSPWGLSTDTQYF.

This clonotype showed up just a few times. The chain has TRBV12-3 or TRBV12-4 and TRBJ2-3, with 9 bases matching TRBD1. CDR3 length: 14 amino acids. V gave up 5 bases and J gave up 6 bases; unmatched junction bases: 6. This CDR3 reads CASSSDRGMDTQYF. The CDR3 nucleotides are TGTGCCAGCAGTAGTGACAGGGGGATGGATACGCAGTATTTT.